This T cell receptor (beta chain) was found in a study of blood T cell repertoires in COVID-19. The wider study: The cDNA or gDNA used as material had been derived from T cells, B-cell-depleted T cells, or PBMCs.

Only in-frame clones appear in the TCRdb table, and some are missing; sequencing was by immunoSEQ multiplex PCR. The sample lists about 290,000 clones, about nine tenths seen once, with roughly 0.96% in the top ten. This CDR3 contains 14 residues. Losses at the gene ends were 4 bases for V and 6 bases for J; bases not matched to a gene: 7. Germline assignment: CDR1 SEHNR and CDR2 FQNEAQ (reference sequence). This clone has more than one count but fewer than ten. The source is a woman aged 40-49 years who had recovered from COVID-19. The sample taken for sequencing was peripheral blood. The V and J genes are TRBV7-9 and TRBJ2-5; 8 bases are shared with TRBD2. CDR3 nucleotide sequence: TGTGCCAGCAGCTCCGGGACTAGTTCGAAGACCCAGTACTTC. Translation: CASSSGTSSKTQYF. Full variable domain (missing parts from reference TRBV7-9 and TRBJ2-5): DTGVSQNPRHKITKRGQNVTFRCDPISEHNRLYWYRQTLGQGPEFLTYFQNEAQLEKSRLLSDRFSAERPKGSFSTLEIQRTEQGDSAMYLCASSSGTSSKTQYFGPGTRLLVL.